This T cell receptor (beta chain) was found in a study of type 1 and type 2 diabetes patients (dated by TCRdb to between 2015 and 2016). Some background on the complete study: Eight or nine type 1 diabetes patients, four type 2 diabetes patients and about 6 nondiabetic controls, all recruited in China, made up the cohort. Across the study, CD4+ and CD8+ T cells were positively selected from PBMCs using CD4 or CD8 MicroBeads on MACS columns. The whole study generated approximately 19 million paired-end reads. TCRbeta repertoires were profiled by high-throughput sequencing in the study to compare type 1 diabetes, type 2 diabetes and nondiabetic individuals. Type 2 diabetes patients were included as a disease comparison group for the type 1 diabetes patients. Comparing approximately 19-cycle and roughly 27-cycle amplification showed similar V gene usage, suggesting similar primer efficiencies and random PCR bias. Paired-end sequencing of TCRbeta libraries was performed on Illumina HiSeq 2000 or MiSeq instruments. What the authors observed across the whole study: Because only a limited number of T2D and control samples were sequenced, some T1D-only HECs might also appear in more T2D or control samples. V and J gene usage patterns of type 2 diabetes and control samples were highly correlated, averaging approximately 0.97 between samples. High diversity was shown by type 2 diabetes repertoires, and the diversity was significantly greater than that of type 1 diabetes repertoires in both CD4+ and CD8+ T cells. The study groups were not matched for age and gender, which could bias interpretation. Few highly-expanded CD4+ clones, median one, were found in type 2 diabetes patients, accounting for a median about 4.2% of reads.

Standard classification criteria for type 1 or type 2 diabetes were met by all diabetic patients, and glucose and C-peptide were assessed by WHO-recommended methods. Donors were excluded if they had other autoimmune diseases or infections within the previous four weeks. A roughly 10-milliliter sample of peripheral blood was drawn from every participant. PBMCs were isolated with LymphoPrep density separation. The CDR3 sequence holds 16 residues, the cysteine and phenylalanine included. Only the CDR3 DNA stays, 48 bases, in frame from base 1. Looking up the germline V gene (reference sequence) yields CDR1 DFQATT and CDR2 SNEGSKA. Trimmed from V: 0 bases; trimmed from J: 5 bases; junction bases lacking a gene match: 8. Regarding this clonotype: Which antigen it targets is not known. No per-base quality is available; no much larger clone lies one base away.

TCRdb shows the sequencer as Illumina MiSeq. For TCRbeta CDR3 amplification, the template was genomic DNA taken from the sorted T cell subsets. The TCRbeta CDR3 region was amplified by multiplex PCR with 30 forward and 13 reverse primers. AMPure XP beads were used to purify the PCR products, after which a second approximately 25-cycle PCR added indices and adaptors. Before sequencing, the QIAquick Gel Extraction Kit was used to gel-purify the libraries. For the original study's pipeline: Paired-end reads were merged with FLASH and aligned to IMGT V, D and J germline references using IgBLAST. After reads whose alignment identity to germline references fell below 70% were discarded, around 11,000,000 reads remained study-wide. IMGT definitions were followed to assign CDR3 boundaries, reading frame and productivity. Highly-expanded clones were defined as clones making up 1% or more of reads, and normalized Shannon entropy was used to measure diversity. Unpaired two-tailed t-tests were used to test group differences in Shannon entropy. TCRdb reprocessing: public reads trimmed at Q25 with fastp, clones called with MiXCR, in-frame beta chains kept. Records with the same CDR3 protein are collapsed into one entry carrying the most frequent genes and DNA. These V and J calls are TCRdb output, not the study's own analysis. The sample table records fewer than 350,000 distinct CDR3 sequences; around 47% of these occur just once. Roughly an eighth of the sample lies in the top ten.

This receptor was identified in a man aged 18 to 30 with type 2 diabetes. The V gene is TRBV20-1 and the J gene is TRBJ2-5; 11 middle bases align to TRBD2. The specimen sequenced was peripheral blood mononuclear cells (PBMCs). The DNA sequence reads TGCAGTGCTAGAGAGGCTAGCGGGGGGATGGGCGAGACCCAGTACTTC. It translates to CSAREASGGMGETQYF.